This TCR beta chain originates from a study of blood T cell repertoires in COVID-19. The overall study: The cDNA or gDNA used as material had been derived from T cells, B-cell-depleted T cells, or PBMCs.

Clones were read by immunoSEQ multiplex PCR, and TCRdb kept only the in-frame ones, dropping some. The sample has under 450,000 clones, approximately 89% seen once; the top ten hold about 1.5%. For recovered donors of Cohort 3, there were two negative PCRs, clearance, or symptom resolution. Of note for this clone: A read error may produce the germline difference seen at one junction end.

The material sequenced was PBMCs or T cells enriched from blood (not recorded which). The clonotype originates from a man under 40 who had recovered from COVID-19.

The CDR3 sequence is CSVTQGYDYTF. Here the CDR3 DNA reads TGCAGCGTTACACAGGGATATGACTACACCTTC. The chain recombines TRBV29-1 with TRBJ1-2, with D possibly matching TRBD1 (6 bases). Germline V gene data show CDR1 as SQVTM and CDR2 as ANQGSEA. This CDR3 has 11 amino acids.